The present T cell receptor (beta chain) was sequenced within a study of T cells in Graves' hyperthyroidism and ophthalmopathy. General observations from the study: Clonotypes that were expanded in thyroid above 0.001 mostly appeared in blood too.

This clonotype was found a few times. The antigen remains undetermined. The authors took PBMCs from 10 ml fresh peripheral blood. The germline CDR1 and CDR2 sequences are MGHRA and YSYEKL. The CDR3 has 13 residues. V gave up 4 bases and J gave up 7 bases, with 11 bases separating them. TCR beta CDR3 sequences were amplified from RNA transcripts. First-round RT-PCR targeting the TCR CDR3 was performed with the HTBI primer set. TCRdb recomputed calls from the multiplex PCR reads with MiXCR, one row per CDR3 protein. Of roughly 400,000 distinct CDR3 sequences in the sample, roughly 14% were seen once. The receptor comes from a woman between 18 and 29 years old with Graves' hyperthyroidism that later progressed to Graves' ophthalmopathy. The J gene is TRBJ2-1, the V gene TRBV4-1; D may be TRBD2 (5 bases). Specimen: blood. The CDR3 here is CASSRGLQNEQFF. The CDR3 nucleotides are TGCGCCAGCAGCCGAGGACTGCAGAATGAGCAGTTCTTC.